One and the same sample provided the 30 T cell receptor beta chains below, sequenced in a study of blood T cell repertoires in COVID-19. Method: immunoSEQ multiplex PCR; TCRdb's copy keeps in-frame clones and lacks some. The top ten clones hold 6% of a sample with 110,000 to 150,000 clones, over 65% of them seen once. Specimen: PBMCs or T cells enriched from blood (not recorded which). All receptors derive from a woman aged 45-65 years who had recovered from COVID-19.

The chain carries TRBV18 and TRBJ1-1; the D gene is possibly TRBD1 (6 bases). Germline values: CDR1 KGHSH, CDR2 LQKENI. The CDR3 length is 14 residues. Trimming pared 7 bases from V and 4 bases from J, leaving 16 bases between. The CDR3 spells CASYLDRSSTEAFF. CDR3 coding DNA: TGTGCCAGCTACCTCGACAGGAGTTCCACTGAAGCTTTCTTT.

This chain uses TRBV18 with TRBJ2-7; 9 bases map to TRBD1. The V gene end was trimmed by 3 bases and the J gene end by 2 bases; junction bases not matched to a gene: 5. CDR1 is KGHSH, CDR2 LQKENI, per germline. The CDR3 is 15 residues long. This CDR3 reads CASSPRTGAAYEQYV. CDR3 nucleotide sequence: TGTGCCAGCTCACCTCGGACAGGGGCCGCCTACGAGCAGTACGTC.

The chain couples TRBV28 to TRBJ2-3; no definite D call. Germline CDR1 is MDHEN and CDR2 is SYDVKM. This CDR3 spans 15 amino acids. The V and J ends lost 5 bases and 3 bases respectively, with 15 bases between them. The CDR3 protein is CASSPPNPYTDTQYF. The CDR3 nucleotides are TGTGCCAGCAGTCCACCAAACCCCTATACAGATACGCAGTATTTT.

This sequence joins TRBV27 and TRBJ1-2; 8 bases align to TRBD1. CDR3 length: 15 residues. Trimming removed 2 bases from V and 2 bases from J; junction bases left unmatched: 4. CDR1 MNHEY and CDR2 SMNVEV come from the germline V gene (reference sequence). The CDR3 region has the DNA TGTGCCAGCAGTTTAGGGCAGGGGGCGAACTATGGCTACACCTTC. Amino acid sequence: CASSLGQGANYGYTF.

The chain uses TRBV11-2 and TRBJ2-5; maybe TRBD2 (6 bases). This CDR3 spans 18 amino acids. CDR1 is SGHAT and CDR2 is FQNNGV in the germline V gene. Trimming left V 5 bases short and J 3 bases short, with 25 bases between. The CDR3 DNA reads TGTGCCAGCAGCCCCGGGCGGCGCTCGGATCGGGGGAAAGAGACCCAGTACTTC. It is translated as CASSPGRRSDRGKETQYF. The entire variable domain, with the rest obtained from reference TRBV11-2 and TRBJ2-5, is as follows: EAGVAQSPRYKIIEKRQSVAFWCNPISGHATLYWYQQILGQGPKLLIQFQNNGVVDDSQLPKDRFSAERLKGVDSTLKIQPAKLEDSAVYLCASSPGRRSDRGKETQYFGPGTRLLVL.

Details on this clone: The junction shows a germline mismatch at one end, possibly a read error. The gene calls are TRBV19 and TRBJ1-2; perhaps TRBD1 as D (5 bases). The CDR3 loop spans 11 amino acids. Per the germline V gene, CDR1 is LNHDA and CDR2 is SQIVND (reference sequence). This chain's CDR3 is CATRKGPIASF. CDR3 nucleotides: TGTGCCACCCGGAAGGGGCCCATCGCTTCCTTC.

The chain joins TRBV12-3 or TRBV12-4 to TRBJ2-1; the D gene is possibly TRBD1 (5 bases). The CDR3 has 12 amino acids. V was pared by 6 bases and J by 6 bases, with 9 bases between. The CDR3 here is CASRFDSNEQFF. CDR3 nucleotide sequence: TGTGCCAGCAGGTTCGACAGCAATGAGCAGTTCTTC.

The rearrangement uses TRBV14 and TRBJ2-3; D might be TRBD2 (6 bases). Germline lookup yields CDR1 SGHDN and CDR2 FVKESK. Trimming stripped 4 bases from V and 6 bases from J, with 17 bases between. The CDR3 runs 15 residues. The CDR3: CASSLQGVREDTQYF. The CDR3 DNA follows: TGTGCCAGCAGCCTCCAAGGGGTCCGGGAGGATACGCAGTATTTT.

The count of this clone is one. This chain connects TRBV2 to TRBJ1-1, with D possibly being TRBD1 (5 bases). With 7 bases removed from V and 4 bases from J, the gap between germline ends came to 19 bases. Germline assignment: CDR1 SNHLY and CDR2 FYNNEI. This CDR3 has 15 amino acids. CDR3 region: CASKQRQSGGTEAFF. The CDR3 DNA follows: TGTGCCAGCAAACAAAGACAGAGTGGTGGCACTGAAGCTTTCTTT.

This chain connects TRBV3-1 (or the pseudogene TRBV3-2) to TRBJ2-4, with D possibly being TRBD1 (6 bases). This CDR3 has 16 amino acids. With 4 bases removed from V and 0 bases from J, the gap between germline ends came to 13 bases. The V gene's germline CDR1 is LGHDT and CDR2 YNNKEL (reference sequence). As DNA, the CDR3 is TGTGCCAGCAGCCCCCGGCAGGGGCTAGCCAAAAACATTCAGTACTTC. It is translated as CASSPRQGLAKNIQYF.

The genes are TRBV28 and TRBJ1-4; no clear D. The CDR3 loop spans 17 amino acids. V was pared by 4 bases and J by 4 bases, with 19 bases between. Germline CDR1 reads MDHEN; CDR2 reads SYDVKM. The CDR3 loop is CASSSVVRDEYNEKLFF. CDR3 sequence (DNA): TGTGCCAGCAGTTCAGTAGTACGGGATGAATATAATGAAAAACTGTTTTTT.

Details on this clone: This CDR3 is also generated by other DNA sequences in the sample. This chain connects TRBV5-6 to TRBJ1-6, with D possibly matching TRBD1 (5 bases). This CDR3 contains 15 residues. V lost 4 bases and J 0 bases, leaving 8 bases between the germline ends. Germline V gene data show CDR1 as SGHDT and CDR2 as YYEEEE. The CDR3 DNA is TGTGCCAGCAGCCCGGGGGGCTCCTATAATTCACCCCTCCACTTT. This sequence encodes CASSPGGSYNSPLHF.

The V call is TRBV3-1 (or the pseudogene TRBV3-2), the J call TRBJ2-1, with TRBD2 identical over 13 bases. Per the germline V gene, CDR1 is LGHDT and CDR2 is YNNKEL (reference sequence). CDR3 size: 17 residues. J lost 3 bases, V lost 4 bases, and 6 bases had no gene match. As DNA, the CDR3 is TGTGCCAGCAGCCGTAAACTAGCGGGGGGGCTCTACAATGAGCAGTTCTTC. This sequence encodes CASSRKLAGGLYNEQFF.

The sample holds a few counts of this clone. This chain uses TRBV6-2 or TRBV6-3 with TRBJ2-3, with 9 bases identical to TRBD2. Germline V gene data show CDR1 as MNHEY and CDR2 as SVGEGT. CDR3 size: 14 residues. V lost 5 bases and J lost 2; bases outside the gene matches: 2. The CDR3: CASSAGGNTDTQYF. In nucleotides, the CDR3 is TGTGCCAGCAGTGCGGGGGGGAACACAGATACGCAGTATTTT.

The gene calls are TRBV9 and TRBJ2-3, with a tentative D call TRBD1 (5 bases). Trimming took 3 bases from V and 6 from J, leaving 14 bases between them. CDR1 SGDLS and CDR2 YYNGEE come from the germline V gene. This CDR3 is built from 14 residues. The chain's CDR3 is CASSGIIGADTQYF. The CDR3 DNA reads as TGTGCCAGCAGCGGGATTATAGGGGCCGATACGCAGTATTTT.

The chain recombines TRBV6-5 with TRBJ1-2, with D uncertain. V lost 4 bases to trimming and J lost 4 bases, with 13 bases between them. Looked up from germline, CDR1 is MNHEY and CDR2 is SVGAGI. The CDR3 runs to 14 residues. Here the CDR3 reads CASSSTRRSYGYTF. In DNA, the CDR3 is TGTGCCAGCAGTTCCACGAGACGGAGCTATGGCTACACCTTC.

This clone has a handful of counts. The chain carries TRBV18 and TRBJ2-3; the match to TRBD2 covers 13 bases. With V trimmed by 2 bases and J by 3 bases, 2 bases remained unmatched. The CDR3 covers 16 residues. The germline CDR1 and CDR2 sequences are KGHSH and LQKENI. CDR3 sequence: CASSPGTSGTTDTQYF. The CDR3 DNA is TGTGCCAGCTCACCAGGGACTAGCGGGACAACAGATACGCAGTATTTT.

The chain joins TRBV9 to TRBJ2-2; D is undetermined. Germline CDR1 SGDLS, CDR2 YYNGEE. V was cut by 0 bases and J by 5 bases, with 8 bases left in between. The CDR3 covers 14 residues. In nucleotides, the CDR3 is TGTGCCAGCAGCGTAGTCATGCAGACCGGGGAGCTGTTTTTT. It codes for CASSVVMQTGELFF.

The sample holds one count of this clone. The V call is TRBV9, the J call TRBJ2-2; TRBD1 matches 7 bases. The germline gives CDR1 SGDLS, CDR2 YYNGEE. The J segment lost 6 bases and the V segment lost 3 bases, leaving 11 bases of the junction unmatched. The CDR3 runs to 16 residues. Written as DNA, the CDR3 is TGTGCCAGCAGCGCCGGGACAGATCCACGGTCCGGGGAGCTGTTTTTT. Its protein product is CASSAGTDPRSGELFF.

V usage is TRBV19 and J usage is TRBJ1-5; D gene uncertain. There are 14 residues in the CDR3. Per germline, CDR1 LNHDA and CDR2 SQIVND (reference sequence). The V and J ends lost 3 bases and 11 bases respectively, with 17 bases between them. The DNA for the CDR3 is TGTGCCAGTAGTATGGCAGTGCAGCTAGTGGCCCAGCATTTT. Translating it yields CASSMAVQLVAQHF.

The chain recombines TRBV29-1 with TRBJ2-7; possibly TRBD1 for D (5 bases). The germline V gene has CDR1 SQVTM and CDR2 ANQGSEA. Trimming removed 3 bases at V and 6 bases at J, with 9 bases between. The CDR3 contains 11 residues. CDR3 bases: TGCAGCGTTGAGGGTGGGGCCGAGCAGTACTTC. Protein: CSVEGGAEQYF.

This rearrangement joins TRBV11-2 to TRBJ1-4; 7 bases fit TRBD1. The CDR3 sequence is 14 residues long. V was pared by 6 bases and J by 5 bases, with 6 bases of the junction left unmatched. Germline values: CDR1 SGHAT, CDR2 FQNNGV. The CDR3 loop reads CASSPGTDNEKLFF. The CDR3 bases are TGTGCCAGCAGTCCCGGGACAGACAATGAAAAACTGTTTTTT.

A word on this clone: This CDR3 is also generated by other DNA sequences in the sample. This chain uses TRBV5-1 with TRBJ2-3; 7 bases are shared with TRBD1. Per the germline V gene, CDR1 is SGHRS and CDR2 is YFSETQ. This CDR3 is 15 amino acids long. The ends lost 6 bases at V and 3 bases at J; junction bases unmatched: 10. DNA of the CDR3: TGCGCCAGCACCCAGGGGGACCCGAGGACAGATACGCAGTATTTT. Protein sequence: CASTQGDPRTDTQYF.

This chain connects TRBV2 to TRBJ1-5; 8 bases are shared with TRBD1. The germline V gene encodes CDR1 SNHLY and CDR2 FYNNEI. V gave up 5 bases and J gave up 0 bases; unmatched junction bases: 6. The CDR3 is 16 residues long. The CDR3, as DNA: TGTGCCAGCAGTATGGACAGGGTATATAGCAATCAGCCCCAGCATTTT. Its protein product is CASSMDRVYSNQPQHF.

The chain is built from TRBV18 and TRBJ1-1, with 8 bases that match TRBD1. Germline V lookup: CDR1 KGHSH, CDR2 LQKENI. Losses at the gene ends were 1 base for V and 4 bases for J; bases not matched to a gene: 2. The CDR3 is 14 amino acids. The CDR3 reads CASSPRQGLTEAFF. In DNA form, the CDR3 reads TGTGCCAGCTCACCACGACAGGGGCTCACTGAAGCTTTCTTT.

This clone was seen a handful of times. The V call is TRBV28, the J call TRBJ1-5, with a weak D call TRBD1 (5 bases). With 4 bases removed from V and 2 bases from J, the gap between germline ends came to 12 bases. The CDR3 consists of 15 residues. Germline CDR1 and CDR2: MDHEN and SYDVKM. Written as DNA, the CDR3 is TGTGCCAGCAGTTGGAGGGGATCGGGCAATCAGCCCCAGCATTTT. Amino acid sequence: CASSWRGSGNQPQHF.

V gene TRBV5-6 combines with J gene TRBJ2-1, with D tentatively TRBD2 (5 bases). This CDR3 is built from 13 residues. Trimming left V 4 bases short and J 2 bases short, with 7 bases between. Germline loops: CDR1 SGHDT, CDR2 YYEEEE. CDR3 nucleotides: TGTGCCAGCAGCCGAGGGACCTACAATGAGCAGTTCTTC. This translates into CASSRGTYNEQFF.

The V and J genes are TRBV7-2 and TRBJ2-5; a possible D gene is TRBD2 (6 bases). V lost 5 bases, J lost 5 bases, and 15 bases lay in between. The CDR3 covers 14 residues. Germline V gives CDR1 SGHTA, CDR2 FQGNSA. This chain's CDR3 is CASSPRPGRETQYF. CDR3 coding DNA: TGTGCCAGCAGCCCCCGCCCGGGGAGGGAGACCCAGTACTTC.

V gene TRBV4-2 combines with J gene TRBJ2-1; 9 nucleotides match TRBD2. Germline lookup yields CDR1 LGHNA and CDR2 YNFKEQ. V shed 4 bases and J 2 bases; nucleotides not matched to a gene: 6. The CDR3 has 16 residues. The CDR3 reads CASSPAGLATYNEQFF. In nucleotides, the CDR3 is TGTGCCAGCAGCCCAGCGGGACTAGCTACCTACAATGAGCAGTTCTTC.

This chain joins TRBV5-1 and TRBJ2-2; 7 bases match TRBD2. The CDR3 has 16 residues. CDR1 is SGHRS and CDR2 is YFSETQ in the germline V gene. V was clipped by 0 bases and J by 4 bases; unmatched bases: 6. Here the CDR3 DNA reads TGCGCCAGCAGCTTGGACGGGAGGCGGAGCACCGGGGAGCTGTTTTTT. It codes for CASSLDGRRSTGELFF.